This T cell receptor (beta chain) was retrieved from a study of CXCR3-negative and CXCR3-positive naive CD8 T cells. Notes on this clonotype: The antigen remains unidentified.

In preparing the TRB cDNA libraries, 5' RACE with UMI labels was used. TCRdb reworked the 5' RACE reads into one entry per CDR3 protein, no DNA. This table holds approximately 130,000 distinct CDR3 sequences. Germline V lookup: CDR1 MDHEN, CDR2 SYDVKM. The CDR3 length is 18 residues. Study-wide points: More hydrophobic TRB CDR3s occurred in CXCR3-positive than in CXCR3-negative naive cells. The study found comparably high diversity in both naive subsets and much lower diversity in memory CD8+ cells.

V and J are TRBV28 and TRBJ2-5; TCRdb returns TRBD2, unconfirmable since there is no DNA. The sample comprised naive CXCR3+ CD8+ T cells from blood. Subset given: CD45RO-CCR7+CD27+CD95- naive CD8+ T cells expressing CXCR3 (TNR3+). The TCR was taken from a human donor in good health. Some clones in this sample may be carry-over from other donors' samples. CDR3 protein: CASSSSLAGGQVRETQYF.